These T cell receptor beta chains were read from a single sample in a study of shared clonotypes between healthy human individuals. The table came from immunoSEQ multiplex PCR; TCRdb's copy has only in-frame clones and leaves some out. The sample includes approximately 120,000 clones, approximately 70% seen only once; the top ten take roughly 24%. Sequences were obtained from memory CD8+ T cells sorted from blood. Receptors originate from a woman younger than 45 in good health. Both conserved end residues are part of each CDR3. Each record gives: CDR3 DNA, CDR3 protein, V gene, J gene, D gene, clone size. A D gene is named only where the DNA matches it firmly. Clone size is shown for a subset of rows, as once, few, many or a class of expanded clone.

CDR3 DNA: TGCGCCAGCAGCCCCAGGGGAAGCAGAAACACTGAAGCTTTCTTT
CDR3 protein: CASSPRGSRNTEAFF
V gene: TRBV10-2
J gene: TRBJ1-1
D gene: .
clone size: once

CDR3 DNA: TGTGCCATCAGTGATTCTCAGCGGAGTGTGGCGGGAGCAGCAACAGATACGCAGTATTTT
CDR3 protein: CAISDSQRSVAGAATDTQYF
V gene: TRBV10-3
J gene: TRBJ2-3
D gene: TRBD2
clone size: once

CDR3 DNA: TGTGCCAGCAGCTTATCCCTAGCGAGTAGCACAGATACGCAGTATTTT
CDR3 protein: CASSLSLASSTDTQYF
V gene: TRBV5-5
J gene: TRBJ2-3
D gene: .
clone size: .

CDR3 DNA: TGTGCCAACAGCGGCTCGAACAATGAGCAGTTCTTC
CDR3 protein: CANSGSNNEQFF
V gene: TRBV28
J gene: TRBJ2-1
D gene: .
clone size: few

CDR3 DNA: TGTGCCAGCAGCGCACCCGAAGAACTAGCGGGAGGGGCCGGCGAGCAGTTCTTC
CDR3 protein: CASSAPEELAGGAGEQFF
V gene: TRBV9
J gene: TRBJ2-1
D gene: TRBD2
clone size: .

CDR3 DNA: TGCAGTGCCCGAGAGGGAAGGGCCCAGCATTTT
CDR3 protein: CSAREGRAQHF
V gene: TRBV20-1
J gene: TRBJ1-5
D gene: .
clone size: .

CDR3 DNA: TGTGCCAGCAGCTCCGCGGGGGCGTACACTGAAGCTTTCTTT
CDR3 protein: CASSSAGAYTEAFF
V gene: TRBV13
J gene: TRBJ1-1
D gene: .
clone size: .

CDR3 DNA: TGTGCCAGCAGTCTGCTCCCCTGGGTCGGAGCGGTGGCCTACGAGCAGTACTTC
CDR3 protein: CASSLLPWVGAVAYEQYF
V gene: TRBV28
J gene: TRBJ2-7
D gene: .
clone size: .

CDR3 DNA: TGTGCCAGCAGCTGGGACAGGGCCACTGAAGCTTTCTTT
CDR3 protein: CASSWDRATEAFF
V gene: TRBV11-2
J gene: TRBJ1-1
D gene: TRBD1
clone size: .

CDR3 DNA: TGTGCCAGCAGTTACTCGCGGGAGGCTAACACCGGGGAGCTGTTTTTT
CDR3 protein: CASSYSREANTGELFF
V gene: TRBV6-5
J gene: TRBJ2-2
D gene: TRBD2
clone size: few

CDR3 DNA: TGTGCCAGCAGTTTTAGGCGGGAGACAGATACGCAGTATTTT
CDR3 protein: CASSFRRETDTQYF
V gene: TRBV27
J gene: TRBJ2-3
D gene: TRBD2
clone size: .

CDR3 DNA: TGCGCCAGCAGCCAAGACCGAAGACGACTAGCGGGAGCCCACACCGGGGAGCTGTTTTTT
CDR3 protein: CASSQDRRRLAGAHTGELFF
V gene: TRBV4-1
J gene: TRBJ2-2
D gene: TRBD2
clone size: .

CDR3 DNA: TGTGCCAGCAGCCCCGACGAGGGGATACGGTACTACGAGCAGTACTTC
CDR3 protein: CASSPDEGIRYYEQYF
V gene: TRBV7-9
J gene: TRBJ2-7
D gene: .
clone size: .

CDR3 DNA: TGTGCCAGTAGTATAGATGGGTCGGGCAATGAGCAGTTCTTC
CDR3 protein: CASSIDGSGNEQFF
V gene: TRBV19
J gene: TRBJ2-1
D gene: .
clone size: .

CDR3 DNA: TGCAGCGTTGAAGATGGGGGTCGGGCCAGCAACGAGCAGTACTTC
CDR3 protein: CSVEDGGRASNEQYF
V gene: TRBV29-1
J gene: TRBJ2-7
D gene: .
clone size: many

CDR3 DNA: TGTGCCAGCAGACTTCTAGCGGGAGGGTCAGATACGCAGTATTTT
CDR3 protein: CASRLLAGGSDTQYF
V gene: TRBV27
J gene: TRBJ2-3
D gene: TRBD2
clone size: .